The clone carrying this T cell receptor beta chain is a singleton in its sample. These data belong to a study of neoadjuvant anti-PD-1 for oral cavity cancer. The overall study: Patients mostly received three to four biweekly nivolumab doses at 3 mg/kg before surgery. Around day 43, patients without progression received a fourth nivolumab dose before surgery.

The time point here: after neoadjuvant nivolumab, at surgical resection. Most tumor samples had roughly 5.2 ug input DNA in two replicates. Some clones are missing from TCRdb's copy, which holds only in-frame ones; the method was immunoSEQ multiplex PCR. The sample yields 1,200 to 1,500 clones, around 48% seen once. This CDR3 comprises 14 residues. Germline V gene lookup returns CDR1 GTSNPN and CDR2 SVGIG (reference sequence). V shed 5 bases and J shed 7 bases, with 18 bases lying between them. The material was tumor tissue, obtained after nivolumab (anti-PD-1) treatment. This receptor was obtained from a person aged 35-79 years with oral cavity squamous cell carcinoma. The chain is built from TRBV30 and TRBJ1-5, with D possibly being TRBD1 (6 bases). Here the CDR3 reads CAWGSSGGHQPQHF. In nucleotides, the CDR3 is TGTGCCTGGGGCTCTTCGGGGGGGCACCAGCCCCAGCATTTT.